A single T cell receptor beta chain is shown here with its context. Sequenced by immunoSEQ multiplex PCR; TCRdb stores in-frame clones only, minus some. The table has 85,000 to 130,000 clones, less than 95% seen once; the top ten hold approximately 0.52%. These data are taken from a study of OX40 agonist ivuxolimab in advanced cancers. Study summary: Earlier anti-PD-1, anti-PD-L1 or anti-CTLA-4 therapy was permitted; under 50% had received some. Two patients with cutaneous melanoma and one with hepatocellular carcinoma, three in total, showed partial responses.

V was trimmed by 4 bases and J by 0 bases, leaving 13 bases between them. The CDR3 totals 16 residues. Germline CDR1 and CDR2: ENHRY and SYGVKD. The TCR comes from an adult with an advanced solid tumor such as melanoma, head and neck, liver or kidney cancer. The source material was CD4+ or CD8+ T cells sorted from blood, sampled in a trial of the OX40 agonist ivuxolimab. This chain joins TRBV10-3 and TRBJ1-3; D not resolved. In DNA form, the CDR3 reads TGTGCCATCAGTGCTTTTGGTGGGAGCTCTGGAAACACCATATATTTT. Protein sequence: CAISAFGGSSGNTIYF.